These 9 T cell receptor beta chains originate from one sample sequenced in a study of T-cell memory formation after mild COVID-19. TCRdb redid the calling of the 5' RACE reads with MiXCR, one entry per CDR3 protein. The sample holds about 260,000 distinct CDR3 sequences, 8% to 9% seen once. Sequenced material: PBMCs or a T cell subset sorted from them (not recorded which). Receptors originate from a man aged 18 to 29 who had mild COVID-19 (a few samples of this study predate the infection). Cell type and time point are not known.

The chain links TRBV5-5 to TRBJ2-5; TRBD2 matches at 13 bases. The V and J ends lost 2 bases and 5 bases, in that order; junction bases with no gene match: 12. This CDR3 region has 18 residues. Germline V gene data show CDR1 as SGHKS and CDR2 as YYEKEE (reference sequence). The CDR3 region has the DNA TGTGCCAGCAGCTTAGGTACTAGCGGGGGGGCCGCGTTGGAGACCCAGTACTTC. This gives the protein CASSLGTSGGAALETQYF.

This clonotype was seen many times. The chain is built from TRBV18 and TRBJ1-1; TRBD1 matches at 7 bases. Germline CDR1 and CDR2: KGHSH and LQKENI. The trim removed 1 base at V and 4 bases at J, leaving 12 bases unmatched. The CDR3 length is 17 residues. CDR3 bases: TGTGCCAGCTCACCACGAATAGAACAGGGGTCAAGCACTGAAGCTTTCTTT. Translating gives CASSPRIEQGSSTEAFF.

This clonotype was recorded a few times. The chain joins TRBV4-2 to TRBJ2-1; D is unclear. The CDR3 is made up of 13 amino acids. V lost 1 base, J lost 8 bases, and 9 bases lay in between. The germline CDR1 and CDR2 sequences are LGHNA and YNFKEQ. The CDR3 sequence is CASSQAAAYEQFF. CDR3 DNA sequence: TGTGCCAGCAGCCAAGCTGCAGCGTATGAGCAGTTCTTC.

V is TRBV28 and J is TRBJ2-1, with TRBD1 matching over 10 bases. V shed 7 bases and J 8 bases; nucleotides not matched to a gene: 11. CDR1 and CDR2 from the germline V gene are MDHEN and SYDVKM. CDR3 size: 15 residues. The CDR3 nucleotides are TGTGCCAGCAAAAAGCCGGGACAGGGGATCGATGAGCAGTTCTTC. The encoded protein is CASKKPGQGIDEQFF.

This clonotype was seen only a few times. The chain couples TRBV5-4 to TRBJ1-2; D call uncertain. The CDR3 spans 13 residues. CDR1 is SGHNT, CDR2 YYREEE, per germline (reference sequence). V dropped 4 bases and J dropped 1 base, with 8 bases sitting between them. The CDR3 DNA is TGTGCCAGCAGCCTCGTGGATAACTATGGCTACACCTTC. Amino acids: CASSLVDNYGYTF. The whole variable domain, remainder taken from reference TRBV5-4 and TRBJ1-2, is ETGVTQSPTHLIKTRGQQVTLRCSSQSGHNTVSWYQQALGQGPQFIFQYYREEENGRGNFPPRFSGLQFPNYSSELNVNALELDDSALYLCASSLVDNYGYTFGSGTRLTVV.

There are a few counts of this clonotype. This chain joins TRBV6-5 and TRBJ2-5; TRBD1 agrees at 7 bases. The V gene's germline CDR1 is MNHEY and CDR2 SVGAGI. The CDR3 consists of 16 residues. Trimming took 4 bases from V and 4 from J; bases not matched to a gene: 12. The DNA of the CDR3 is TGTGCCAGCAGTTTTCTCTACAGGGGTTCGGGAGAGACCCAGTACTTC. It encodes CASSFLYRGSGETQYF.

This chain joins TRBV10-3 and TRBJ2-7, with TRBD1 as a possible D gene (6 bases). This CDR3 comprises 15 residues. V lost 3 bases to trimming and J lost 3 bases, with 15 bases between them. CDR1 ENHRY and CDR2 SYGVKD come from the germline V gene. CDR3 protein: CAISESTGSVYEQYF. The CDR3 bases are TGTGCCATCAGTGAATCTACAGGGAGTGTCTACGAGCAGTACTTC.

In its sample, this clonotype was seen a few times. The V call is TRBV4-1, the J call TRBJ2-5; perhaps TRBD2 as D (6 bases). The germline V and J ends were trimmed by 0 bases and 5 bases, with 13 bases remaining between them. From germline, CDR1 is MGHRA and CDR2 YSYEKL. This CDR3 region has 15 residues. CDR3 nucleotide sequence: TGCGCCAGCAGCCAAGATCGTCCGGAGGGGGAGACCCAGTACTTC. Its protein product is CASSQDRPEGETQYF.

The J gene is TRBJ2-7, the V gene TRBV7-3; the D gene could be TRBD1 or TRBD2 (5 bases each). Germline CDR1 SGHTA, CDR2 FQGTGA. The CDR3 loop spans 15 amino acids. Trimming took 3 bases from V and 2 from J, leaving 14 bases between them. This chain's CDR3 is CASSLGPPLTYEQYF. CDR3 nucleotide sequence: TGTGCCAGCAGCTTGGGACCGCCCCTTACCTACGAGCAGTACTTC.